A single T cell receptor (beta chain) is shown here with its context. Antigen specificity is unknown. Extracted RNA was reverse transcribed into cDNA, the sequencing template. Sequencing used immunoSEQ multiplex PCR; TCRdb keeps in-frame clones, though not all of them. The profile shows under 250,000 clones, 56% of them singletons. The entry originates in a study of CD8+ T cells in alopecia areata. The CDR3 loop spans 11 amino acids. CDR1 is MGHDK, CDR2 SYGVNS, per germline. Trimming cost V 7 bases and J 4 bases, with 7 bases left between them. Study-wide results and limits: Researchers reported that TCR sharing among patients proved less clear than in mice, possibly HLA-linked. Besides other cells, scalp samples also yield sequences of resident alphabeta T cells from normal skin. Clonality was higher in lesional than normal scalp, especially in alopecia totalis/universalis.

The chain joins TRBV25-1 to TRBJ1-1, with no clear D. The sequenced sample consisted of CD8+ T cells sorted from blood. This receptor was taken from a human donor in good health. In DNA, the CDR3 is TGTGCCAGCAAGCAAGGCACTGAAGCTTTCTTT. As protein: CASKQGTEAFF.